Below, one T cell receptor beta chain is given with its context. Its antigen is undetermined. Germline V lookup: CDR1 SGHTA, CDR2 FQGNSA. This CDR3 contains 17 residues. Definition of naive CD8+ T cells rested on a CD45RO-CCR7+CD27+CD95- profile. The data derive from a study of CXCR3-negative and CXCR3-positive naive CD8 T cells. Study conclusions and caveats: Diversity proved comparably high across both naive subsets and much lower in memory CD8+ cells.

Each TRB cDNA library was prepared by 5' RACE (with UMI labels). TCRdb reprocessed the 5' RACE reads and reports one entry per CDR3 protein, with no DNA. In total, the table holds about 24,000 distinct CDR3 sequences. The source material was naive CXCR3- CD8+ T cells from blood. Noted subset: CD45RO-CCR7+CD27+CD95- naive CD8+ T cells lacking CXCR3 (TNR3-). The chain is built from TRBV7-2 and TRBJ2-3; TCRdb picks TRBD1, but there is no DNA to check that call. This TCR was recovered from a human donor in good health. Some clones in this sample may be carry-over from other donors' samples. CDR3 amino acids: CASSLRIRVILADTQYF.